Below, 3 T cell receptor beta chains from the same sample are listed, as sequenced in a study of Graves' ophthalmopathy and Graves' hyperthyroidism. RNA transcripts served as template for amplifying TCR beta CDR3 sequences. RT-PCR in the first round used HTBI primers; a second-round multiplex PCR followed. MiXCR, applied by TCRdb to the multiplex PCR reads, yields one record per CDR3 protein. The data show fewer than 350,000 distinct CDR3 sequences, roughly 15% seen once. The source material was peripheral blood. These receptors were obtained from an adult man with Graves' ophthalmopathy.

The table lists this clonotype with many counts. The V gene is TRBV19, the J gene TRBJ1-5; D not resolved. There are 16 residues in the CDR3. Trimming pared 3 bases from V and 3 bases from J, leaving 15 bases between. Germline lookup yields CDR1 LNHDA and CDR2 SQIVND (reference sequence). CDR3 DNA sequence: TGTGCCAGTAGTATTCGTCAGGCCGGATTCAATCAGCCCCAGCATTTT. Encoded protein: CASSIRQAGFNQPQHF. Full variable domain (remainder filled in from reference TRBV19 and TRBJ1-5): DGGITQSPKYLFRKEGQNVTLSCEQNLNHDAMYWYRQDPGQGLRLIYYSQIVNDFQKGDIAEGYSVSREKKESFPLTVTSAQKNPTAFYLCASSIRQAGFNQPQHFGDGTRLSIL.

At least ten counts were recorded for this clonotype. The V gene is TRBV5-1, the J gene TRBJ1-1, with a tentative D call TRBD1 (6 bases). The CDR3 extends over 16 amino acids. Germline V gene data show CDR1 as SGHRS and CDR2 as YFSETQ. Trimming removed 0 bases at V and 1 base at J, with 13 bases between. The CDR3 region has the DNA TGCGCCAGCAGCTTGGGGGGGCGAAGTGGGAACACTGAAGCTTTCTTT. Translating gives CASSLGGRSGNTEAFF.

This clonotype was detected many times. The gene calls are TRBV24-1 and TRBJ1-2, with D uncertain. The germline CDR1 and CDR2 sequences are KGHDR and SFDVKD. The V end lost 5 bases, the J end lost 2 bases, and 8 bases lay between the germline ends. CDR3 size: 13 residues. CDR3 region: CATSAGGNYGYTF. The CDR3 DNA reads TGTGCCACCAGTGCCGGTGGGAACTATGGCTACACCTTC.